These 5 T cell receptor beta chains were all obtained from the same sample, sequenced in a study of cytomegalovirus exposure and HLA in healthy donors. PCR employed 60 Vbeta and 13 Jbeta primers. The assay was immunoSEQ multiplex PCR, and TCRdb's table has in-frame clones only and misses some. The sample consists of about 140,000 clones, roughly 81% of them appearing once. Specimen: PBMCs. These receptors were taken from a female donor in good health and CMV-seronegative.

The chain uses TRBV19 and TRBJ2-2, with a possible D match to TRBD1 (5 bases). This CDR3 is built from 15 residues. The germline CDR1 and CDR2 sequences are LNHDA and SQIVND (reference sequence). Between the trimmed V and J ends, which lost 2 bases and 2 bases, there was a span of 9 bases. CDR3 nucleotides: TGTGCCAGTAGTATATTTGGGGCCAACACCGGGGAGCTGTTTTTT. This encodes CASSIFGANTGELFF.

This clone was seen a few times. This sequence joins TRBV15 and TRBJ1-2; 8 bases fit TRBD1. Per the germline V gene, CDR1 is LNHNV and CDR2 is YYDKDF (reference sequence). The CDR3 totals 15 residues. With V trimmed by 0 bases and J by 2 bases, 2 bases remained unmatched. CDR3 sequence (DNA): TGTGCCACCAGCAGAGATCGGACAGGGAACTATGGCTACACCTTC. Its translation is CATSRDRTGNYGYTF. Full variable domain (remainder filled in from reference TRBV15 and TRBJ1-2): DAMVIQNPRYQVTQFGKPVTLSCSQTLNHNVMYWYQQKSSQAPKLLFHYYDKDFNNEADTPDNFQSRRPNTSFCFLDIRSPGLGDTAMYLCATSRDRTGNYGYTFGSGTRLTVV.

V is TRBV6-5 and J is TRBJ1-2; D is undetermined. Trimming left V 11 bases short and J 6 bases short, with 16 bases between. CDR1 is MNHEY and CDR2 is SVGAGI in the germline V gene. The CDR3 sequence is 12 residues long. In DNA, the CDR3 is TGTGCCCAGCGTTGGAGATCAAATGGCTACACCTTC. Its translation is CAQRWRSNGYTF.

The CDR3 reads CASSPASGGTYEQYF. The CDR3 coding sequence is TGTGCCAGTAGTCCCGCTAGCGGGGGCACCTACGAGCAGTACTTC. The rearrangement links TRBV19 to TRBJ2-7; 10 bases match TRBD2. Germline-derived CDR1 and CDR2 are LNHDA and SQIVND (reference sequence). The CDR3 covers 15 residues. J lost 2 bases, V lost 5 bases, and 6 bases had no gene match. The variable domain in full, with the rest retrieved from reference TRBV19 and TRBJ2-7, is DGGITQSPKYLFRKEGQNVTLSCEQNLNHDAMYWYRQDPGQGLRLIYYSQIVNDFQKGDIAEGYSVSREKKESFPLTVTSAQKNPTAFYLCASSPASGGTYEQYFGPGTRLTVT.

Worth noting for this clone: One end of the junction fails to match germline, which may point to a read error. The gene calls are TRBV7-9 and TRBJ2-5, with D possibly matching TRBD1 (5 bases). Per the germline V gene, CDR1 is SEHNR and CDR2 is FQNEAQ (reference sequence). The CDR3 covers 12 residues. The CDR3 bases are TGTTCCAGCAGTGACAGTCAAGAGACCCAGTACTTC. Encoded protein: CSSSDSQETQYF. The complete variable domain, with remaining parts taken from reference TRBV7-9 and TRBJ2-5, reads DTGVSQNPRHKITKRGQNVTFRCDPISEHNRLYWYRQTLGQGPEFLTYFQNEAQLEKSRLLSDRFSAERPKGSFSTLEIQRTEQGDSAMYLCSSSDSQETQYFGPGTRLLVL.